The 11 T cell receptor beta chains below come from one sample, sequenced in a study of blood T cells in healthy people across ages. With a J-beta primer mix and a sample-barcoded 5' primer, a second PCR ran about 7 to 12 cycles. One entry per CDR3 protein, called by TCRdb with MiXCR from the 5' RACE reads. Here the sample spans about 940,000 distinct CDR3 sequences, roughly 50% being singletons. Sequencing input: blood. The receptors were gathered from a man aged 25-45 years in good health.

This clonotype was detected a few times. The rearrangement links TRBV6-1 to TRBJ2-7; D ambiguous. Germline-derived CDR1 and CDR2 are MNHNS and SASEGT. Trimming took 6 bases from V and 1 from J, leaving 13 bases between them. There are 14 residues in the CDR3. CDR3 region: CASSFTTESYEQYF. The CDR3 DNA reads as TGTGCCAGCAGCTTTACGACGGAATCCTACGAGCAGTACTTC.

The genes are TRBV4-1 and TRBJ1-2; no reliable D call. V shed 4 bases and J shed 4 bases, with 13 bases lying between them. The CDR3 has 14 residues. The V gene's germline CDR1 is MGHRA and CDR2 YSYEKL. Written as DNA, the CDR3 is TGCGCCAGCAGCCGGGGAGATGCGGTCTATGGCTACACCTTC. Amino acid sequence: CASSRGDAVYGYTF.

Of note for this clonotype: The germline gene is not matched at one end of the junction; a read error may be the cause. This chain uses TRBV4-3 with TRBJ2-1, with a weak D call TRBD1 (5 bases). Germline lookup yields CDR1 LGHNA and CDR2 YSLEER. This CDR3 has 15 amino acids. The CDR3 sequence is CVSSQGTASYNEQFF. The CDR3, as DNA: TGCGTCAGCAGCCAGGGAACCGCGTCCTACAATGAGCAGTTCTTC.

The chain joins TRBV9 to TRBJ1-5, with unresolved D. Germline V lookup: CDR1 SGDLS, CDR2 YYNGEE. The CDR3 totals 15 residues. V lost 0 bases to trimming and J lost 4 bases, with 11 bases between them. CDR3 sequence reads: CASSVGPEGNQPQHF. The CDR3 DNA follows: TGTGCCAGCAGCGTAGGTCCCGAGGGAAATCAGCCCCAGCATTTT. Full variable domain (remainder filled in from reference TRBV9 and TRBJ1-5): DSGVTQTPKHLITATGQRVTLRCSPRSGDLSVYWYQQSLDQGLQFLIQYYNGEERAKGNILERFSAQQFPDLHSELNLSSLELGDSALYFCASSVGPEGNQPQHFGDGTRLSIL.

The genes are TRBV15 and TRBJ2-1; D is uncertain. Trimming stripped 0 bases from V and 8 bases from J, with 8 bases between. CDR1 is LNHNV, CDR2 YYDKDF, per germline (reference sequence). The length of the CDR3 is 13 residues. This chain's CDR3 is CATSRDVLDEQFF. The CDR3 DNA is TGTGCCACCAGCAGAGATGTATTGGATGAGCAGTTCTTC.

The chain employs TRBV3-1 and TRBJ1-6, with a possible D match to TRBD1 (6 bases). The germline gives CDR1 LGHDT, CDR2 YNNKEL (reference sequence). This CDR3 has 18 amino acids. Between the trimmed V and J ends, which lost 4 bases and 9 bases, there was a span of 25 bases. The CDR3 is CASSPVPHQTGPSSPLHF. CDR3 coding DNA: TGTGCCAGCAGCCCAGTCCCGCACCAGACAGGACCCTCTTCACCCCTCCACTTT.

V and J are TRBV7-2 and TRBJ2-1, with D possibly being TRBD2 (6 bases). Germline V CDR1 and CDR2: SGHTA, FQGNSA. The CDR3 extends over 12 amino acids. Trimming shortened V by 5 bases and J by 12 bases, and 14 bases separated the two germline ends. Written as DNA, the CDR3 is TGTGCCAGCAGCAGCCGGGACTTCGTGCAGTTCTTC. The encoded protein is CASSSRDFVQFF.

The chain employs TRBV4-1 and TRBJ2-5; possibly TRBD2 for D (5 bases). The germline V gene has CDR1 MGHRA and CDR2 YSYEKL. Trimming shortened V by 0 bases and J by 11 bases, and 16 bases separated the two germline ends. The CDR3 length is 14 residues. CDR3 coding DNA: TGCGCCAGCAGCCAAGAACTAGAGCTTCATGAGCAGTACTTC. It codes for CASSQELELHEQYF.

This clonotype was seen a few times. The chain has TRBV7-2 and TRBJ2-1; 7 nucleotides match TRBD2. Germline loops: CDR1 SGHTA, CDR2 FQGNSA. With 1 base clipped from V and 7 bases from J, the junction kept 7 bases outside the gene matches. CDR3 size: 15 residues. The CDR3 nucleotides read TGTGCCAGCAGCTTAGACTGGGGGGGAGGGAATGAGCAGTTCTTC. As protein: CASSLDWGGGNEQFF.

There are a few counts of this clonotype. CDR3 DNA sequence: TGTGCCAGCAGCTTAGCGTCCGCAGAGGATAATTCACCCCTCCACTTT. It codes for CASSLASAEDNSPLHF. The rearrangement links TRBV7-9 to TRBJ1-6; no clear D. The length of the CDR3 is 16 residues. Per germline, CDR1 SEHNR and CDR2 FQNEAQ (reference sequence). V was cut by 0 bases and J by 5 bases, with 11 bases left in between.

This clonotype came up a few times. The V and J genes are TRBV6-1 and TRBJ2-7, with TRBD1 matching 7 bases. This CDR3 region has 16 residues. Germline CDR1 reads MNHNS; CDR2 reads SASEGT. J was trimmed by 0 bases and V by 4 bases; bases with no gene match: 9. CDR3 residues: CASSGGWDSSSYEQYF. The CDR3 region has the DNA TGTGCCAGCAGTGGGGGTTGGGACAGCAGCTCCTACGAGCAGTACTTC.